The T cell receptor (beta chain) described here comes from a study of blood T cell repertoires in COVID-19. Study as a whole: The origin of the acute and convalescent COVID-19 samples was the United States, Italy and Spain.

Original processing methods: Reference gene primer amplification in the assay estimated nucleated cell counts. The method was immunoSEQ multiplex PCR; TCRdb's version includes in-frame clones alone and lacks a portion of them. That table supplies the V and J calls and clone size; D and trimming were determined from the DNA. Here the sample spans some 200,000 clones, 86% being singletons. The CDR3 runs 14 residues. Germline CDR1 SGHDN, CDR2 FVKESK. V lost 1 base and J 6 bases, leaving 13 bases between the germline ends. The genes are TRBV14 and TRBJ2-7; TRBD2 is a possible D gene (5 bases). The TCR originated in a woman in her thirties or forties with acute COVID-19. The material sequenced was PBMCs or T cells enriched from blood (not recorded which). This CDR3 reads CASSQALAHLEQYF. Written as DNA, the CDR3 is TGTGCCAGCAGCCAAGCCCTAGCTCACCTCGAGCAGTACTTC.